The clone carrying this TCR beta chain showed up just once. This entry belongs to a study of blood T cell repertoires in COVID-19. Study at large: COVID-19 samples collected from the United States, Italy and Spain covered acute and convalescent phases. From T cells, B-cell-depleted T cells, or PBMCs came the material, which was cDNA or gDNA.

TCRdb's table, derived via immunoSEQ multiplex PCR, lists solely in-frame clones and lacks some. The table lists approximately 31,000 clones, roughly nine tenths of them singletons. The source material was peripheral blood. The receptor's source is a human donor with active COVID-19. The donor label of this sample is uncertain.

The CDR3: CASSQNYHYEQYF. The DNA of the CDR3 is TGCGCCAGCAGCCAAAACTATCACTACGAGCAGTACTTC. The chain couples TRBV4-1 to TRBJ2-7; the D is unclear. Trimming took 2 bases from V and 3 from J, leaving 8 bases between them. CDR1 MGHRA and CDR2 YSYEKL come from the germline V gene. This CDR3 has 13 residues.